Below, one T cell receptor beta chain is given with its context. The antigen is unknown. TCRdb ran MiXCR on the reads and lists one entry per CDR3 protein. The table records approximately 730,000 distinct CDR3 sequences, 25% to 35% of them present only once. The entry originates in a study of T cell repertoires in cytomegalovirus infection. This CDR3 contains 15 residues. V was trimmed by 0 bases and J by 7 bases, leaving 18 bases between them. In germline, CDR1 is DFQATT, CDR2 SNEGSKA (reference sequence). The chain joins TRBV20-1 to TRBJ2-5; D possibly corresponds to TRBD2 (5 bases). Here the sequenced sample was cultured CD8+ T cells from PBMCs, taken from culture after CMV antigen stimulation. This sequence originates from a human donor in good health (CMV status not recorded). Some clones in this sample may be carry-over from other donors' samples. The CDR3 nucleotides are TGCAGTGCTAGAGACGGCTGGGAGTCTGGTCGGACCCAGTACTTC. Translated, it gives CSARDGWESGRTQYF.